The entry that follows covers one T cell receptor (beta chain) sequence. These data belong to a study of blood T cell repertoires in COVID-19. What the recovered Cohort 3 donors had was two negative PCRs, clearance, or symptom resolution. V dropped 2 bases and J dropped 7 bases, with 26 bases sitting between them. The CDR3 extends over 19 amino acids. In germline, CDR1 is SGHAT, CDR2 FQNNGV. Clones were sequenced by immunoSEQ multiplex PCR, and TCRdb holds only the in-frame ones, with some missing. This sample has approximately 250,000 clones, with roughly 88% found just once. The sequence came from a woman aged 25 to 39 who had recovered from COVID-19. The source material was PBMCs or T cells enriched from blood (not recorded which). The rearrangement links TRBV11-2 to TRBJ2-2; tentatively, D is TRBD2 (6 bases). The CDR3 DNA is TGTGCCAGCAGCTTATCCGTAGCTAGCGAGGTCGGTGGATACGGGGAGCTGTTTTTT. Translated, it gives CASSLSVASEVGGYGELFF.